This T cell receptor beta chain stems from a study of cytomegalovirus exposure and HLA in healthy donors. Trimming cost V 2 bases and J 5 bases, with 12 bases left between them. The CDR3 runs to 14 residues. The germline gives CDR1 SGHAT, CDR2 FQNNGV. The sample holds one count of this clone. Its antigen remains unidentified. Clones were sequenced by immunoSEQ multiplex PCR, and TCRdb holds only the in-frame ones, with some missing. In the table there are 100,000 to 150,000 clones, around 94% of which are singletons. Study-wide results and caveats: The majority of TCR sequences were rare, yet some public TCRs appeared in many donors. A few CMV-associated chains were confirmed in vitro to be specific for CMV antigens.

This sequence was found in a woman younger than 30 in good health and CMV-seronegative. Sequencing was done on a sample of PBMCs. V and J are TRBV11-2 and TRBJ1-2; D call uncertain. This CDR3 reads CASSLQSLVYGYTF. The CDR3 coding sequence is TGTGCCAGCAGCTTACAATCGCTAGTATATGGCTACACCTTC.